Listed below are T cell receptor beta chains from one sample, sequenced in a study of CD8+CD57+ T cells in acquired aplastic anemia. MiXCR, run by TCRdb on the reads, gives a single entry per CDR3 protein. The sample has 200,000 to 300,000 distinct CDR3 sequences, 65% to 90% seen once. The sequencing input was sorted CD4+, CD8+, or CD8+CD57+ T cells (not recorded which) from PBMCs. Receptors were obtained from a human donor with aplastic anemia. Each CDR3 is given with its conserved first and last residue. The order of the fields is D gene, clone size, V gene, J gene, CDR3 DNA, CDR3 protein. A D gene is named only where the DNA matches it firmly. The listing skips clone size in some rows; elsewhere it reads once, few, many or a size class.

d_gene: .; abundance: .; v_gene: TRBV24-1; j_gene: TRBJ2-7; CDR3nt: TGTGCCACCAGAGGAGCAGGCTCCTACGAGCAGTACTTC; CDR3aa: CATRGAGSYEQYF
d_gene: .; abundance: few; v_gene: TRBV19; j_gene: TRBJ1-5; CDR3nt: TGTGCCAGTAGTATAGTGTCCGGGGACCATCAGCCCCAGCATTTT; CDR3aa: CASSIVSGDHQPQHF
d_gene: .; abundance: .; v_gene: TRBV11-2; j_gene: TRBJ2-1; CDR3nt: TGCGCCAGCAGCCGGGGCCTTGCAGTTGGTGAGCAGTTCTTC; CDR3aa: CASSRGLAVGEQFF
d_gene: .; abundance: .; v_gene: TRBV20-1; j_gene: TRBJ2-5; CDR3nt: TGCAGTGCTATCGGGGGCAGCGAGCAAGAGACCCAGTACTTC; CDR3aa: CSAIGGSEQETQYF
d_gene: .; abundance: .; v_gene: TRBV11-1; j_gene: TRBJ2-5; CDR3nt: TGTGTCAGCAGCTTAGCCCACACAACAAAAGAGACCCAGTACTTC; CDR3aa: CVSSLAHTTKETQYF
d_gene: .; abundance: few; v_gene: TRBV19; j_gene: TRBJ1-1; CDR3nt: TGTGCCAGTAGTGGTCTTAGGGGCACTGAAGCTTTCTTT; CDR3aa: CASSGLRGTEAFF
d_gene: .; abundance: .; v_gene: TRBV7-9; j_gene: TRBJ2-3; CDR3nt: TGTGCCAGCAGCTTAGCGGGTAGCTACGATACGAACGTCTTT; CDR3aa: CASSLAGSYDTNVF
d_gene: TRBD2; abundance: .; v_gene: TRBV19; j_gene: TRBJ2-4; CDR3nt: TGTGCCAGCACACTAGCGGGACTGACATACACGCAGTACTTC; CDR3aa: CASTLAGLTYTQYF
d_gene: .; abundance: .; v_gene: TRBV6-1; j_gene: TRBJ2-5; CDR3nt: TGTGCCAGCAAGCCCGACAATGTGGGAGAGACCCAGTACTTC; CDR3aa: CASKPDNVGETQYF
d_gene: TRBD1; abundance: .; v_gene: TRBV7-8; j_gene: TRBJ2-7; CDR3nt: TGTGCCAGCAAGTTCACAGGGGAGCACGATACGCAGTACTTC; CDR3aa: CASKFTGEHDTQYF